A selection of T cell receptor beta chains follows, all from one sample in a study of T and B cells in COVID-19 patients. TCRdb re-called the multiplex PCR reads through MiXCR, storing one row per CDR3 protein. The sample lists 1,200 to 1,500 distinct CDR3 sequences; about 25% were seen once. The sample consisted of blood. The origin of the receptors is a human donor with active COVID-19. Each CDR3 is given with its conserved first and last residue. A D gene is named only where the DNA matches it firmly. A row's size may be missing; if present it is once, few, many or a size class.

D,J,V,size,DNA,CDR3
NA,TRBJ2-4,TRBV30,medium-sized,TGTGCCTGGACCTCGGGGCAGGGCAAAAACATTCAGTACTTC,CAWTSGQGKNIQYF
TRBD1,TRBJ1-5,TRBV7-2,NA,TGTGCCAGCAGCGCCGGGACAGGGGTTACTCAGCCCCAGCATTTT,CASSAGTGVTQPQHF
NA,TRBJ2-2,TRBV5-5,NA,TGTGCCAGCAGCTTAGGGAGTCAATGGAACACCTTGGAGCTGTTTTTT,CASSLGSQWNTLELFF
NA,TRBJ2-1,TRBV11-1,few,TGCGCCAGCAGCCAAGCGAGGGGGAATGAGCAGTTCTTC,CASSQARGNEQFF
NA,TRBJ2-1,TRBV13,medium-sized,TGTGCCAGCAGCTCGCCGAGCTACAATGAGCAGTTCTTC,CASSSPSYNEQFF
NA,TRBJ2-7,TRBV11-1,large,TGTGCCAGCAGCTTAGGGGCGGCGACCTTCAATCGCGAGCAGTACTTC,CASSLGAATFNREQYF
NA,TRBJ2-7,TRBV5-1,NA,TGCGCCAGCAGCCCAGCCATCGCCTACGAGCAGTACTTC,CASSPAIAYEQYF
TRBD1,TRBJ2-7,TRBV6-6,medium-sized,TGTGCCAGCAGCCCCCGGCAGGGGGCTGCCTACGAGCAGTACTTC,CASSPRQGAAYEQYF
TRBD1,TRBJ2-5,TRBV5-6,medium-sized,TGTGCCAGCAGCTTGGGACAGGGACCTTGGGGGACCCAGTACTTC,CASSLGQGPWGTQYF
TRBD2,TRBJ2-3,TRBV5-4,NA,TGTGCCAGCAGTTCTAGCGGGGGCCGGGGTTGGGATACGCAGTATTTT,CASSSSGGRGWDTQYF
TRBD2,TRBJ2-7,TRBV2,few,TGTGCCAGCAGCCCCTTACTAGCGAACTCCTACGAGCAGTACTTC,CASSPLLANSYEQYF
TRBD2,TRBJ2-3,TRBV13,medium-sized,TGTGCCAGCAGCTTCGGGACTAGCGCCCCGCCTGGGGCAGATACGCAGTATTTT,CASSFGTSAPPGADTQYF
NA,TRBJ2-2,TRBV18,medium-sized,TGTGCCAGCTCTCCGGAGTCCCGGCCCGGGGAGCTGTTTTTT,CASSPESRPGELFF
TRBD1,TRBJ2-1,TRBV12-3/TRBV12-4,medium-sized,TGTGCCAGCAGTTTAGAAACTGTATACCGAGGACAGGGCGCCGATGAGCAGTTCTTC,CASSLETVYRGQGADEQFF
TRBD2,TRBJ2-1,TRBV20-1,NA,TGCAGTGCTCGGACTAGCGGGGGCCGCAATGAGCAGTTCTTC,CSARTSGGRNEQFF
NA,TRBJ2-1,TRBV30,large,TGTGCCTGGAGTTGGGGTGAGCAGTTCTTC,CAWSWGEQFF
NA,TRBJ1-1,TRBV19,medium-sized,TGTGCCAGTAGTTTGGCACACAATCTGAACACTGAAGCTTTCTTT,CASSLAHNLNTEAFF
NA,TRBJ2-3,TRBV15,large,TGTGCCACCAGCAGAGGTTCTACCACAGATACGCAGTATTTT,CATSRGSTTDTQYF
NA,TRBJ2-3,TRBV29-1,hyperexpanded,TGCAGCGTTGCCCCTTCGGGTACGCAGTATTTT,CSVAPSGTQYF
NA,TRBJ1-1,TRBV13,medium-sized,TGTGCCAGCAGCTTAGAGGGGGAGGGCGCTGAAGCTTTCTTT,CASSLEGEGAEAFF
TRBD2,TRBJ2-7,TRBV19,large,TGTGCCAGTAGTGCCGGGACTAGCGGGCGCGAGCAGTACTTC,CASSAGTSGREQYF
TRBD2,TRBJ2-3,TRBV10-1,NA,TGCGCCTGTAGAGCGGGGCGCGAGAGCACAGATACGCAGTATTTT,CACRAGRESTDTQYF
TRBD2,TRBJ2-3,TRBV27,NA,TGTGCCAGCAGTACCAGGACTAGCGGGGGACTCACAGATACGCAGTATTTT,CASSTRTSGGLTDTQYF
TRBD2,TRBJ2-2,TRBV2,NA,TGTGCCAGCAGTGCTAGCGGGAGGGCCTTTAGCGGGGAGCTGTTTTTT,CASSASGRAFSGELFF
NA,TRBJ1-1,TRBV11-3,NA,TGTGCCAGCAGCTGGGGCGTTAGCCGCGCAGGAGAAGCTTTCTTT,CASSWGVSRAGEAFF
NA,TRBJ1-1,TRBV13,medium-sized,TGTGCCAGCAGCTTAGACATCGGGGGATGGAACACTGAAGCTTTCTTT,CASSLDIGGWNTEAFF
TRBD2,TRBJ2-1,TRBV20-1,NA,TGCAGTGCTAGAGATATGGGACTAGAAGTCAATGAGCAGTTCTTC,CSARDMGLEVNEQFF
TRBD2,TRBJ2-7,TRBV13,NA,TGTGCCAGCAGCTTCGGGACTAGCGGGTACGAGCAGTACTTC,CASSFGTSGYEQYF
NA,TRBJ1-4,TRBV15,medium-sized,TGTGCCACCAGCAGACCGCTGACACTGGGGTGGAATGAAAAACTGTTTTTT,CATSRPLTLGWNEKLFF
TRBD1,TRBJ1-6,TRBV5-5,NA,TGTGCCAGCAGCTGGGGCGCTACTAGCGGGGGGGCAGGGGGCATATATTCACCCCTCCACTTT,CASSWGATSGGAGGIYSPLHF
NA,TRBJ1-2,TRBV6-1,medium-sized,TGTGCCAGCAGTGTATCGTGGAACTATGGCTACACCTTC,CASSVSWNYGYTF
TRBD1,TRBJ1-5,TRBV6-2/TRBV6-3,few,TGTGCCAGCATGGAATCGGGACAGGGTAATCAGCCCCAGCATTTT,CASMESGQGNQPQHF
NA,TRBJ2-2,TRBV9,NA,TGTGCCAGCAGCGTAGGAGGCAGGGGGGCCGGGGAGCTGTTTTTT,CASSVGGRGAGELFF
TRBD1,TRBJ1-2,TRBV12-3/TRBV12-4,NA,TGTGCCAGCAGTTTAGCGCTTCAAGGGGGCCCCACCTTC,CASSLALQGGPTF
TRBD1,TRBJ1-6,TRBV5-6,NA,TGTGCCAGCAGCTGGGGGGGGGCAGGGGGCATATATTCACCCCTCCACTTT,CASSWGGAGGIYSPLHF
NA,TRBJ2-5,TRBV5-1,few,TGCGCCAGCAGCTTGGATTCGAGAGGGCGTCAAGAGACCCAGTACTTC,CASSLDSRGRQETQYF
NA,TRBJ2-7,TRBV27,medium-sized,TGTGCCAGCAGTCTAGGGGTAGGGACCTACGAGCAGTACTTC,CASSLGVGTYEQYF
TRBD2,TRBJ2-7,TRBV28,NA,TGTGCCAGCAGGCCGGGACTAGCGGGACTCCAGTACTTC,CASRPGLAGLQYF
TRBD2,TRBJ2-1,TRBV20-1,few,TGCAGTGCTAGTCTAGCGGGATCGTACAATGAGCAGTTCTTC,CSASLAGSYNEQFF
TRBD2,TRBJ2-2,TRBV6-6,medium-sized,TGTGCCAGCAGTTCCGGACTATTCCGGGGGGGGGGCGGGGAGCTGTTTTTT,CASSSGLFRGGGGELFF
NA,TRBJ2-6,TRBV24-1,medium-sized,TGTGCCACCAGTGGGGGGGCAGGGGCCGGGGCCAACGTCCTGACTTTC,CATSGGAGAGANVLTF
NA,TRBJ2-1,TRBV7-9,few,TGTGCCAGCAGCGACTCGACCTCCTACAATGAGCAGTTCTTC,CASSDSTSYNEQFF
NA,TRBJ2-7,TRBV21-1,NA,TGTGCCAGCAGCAAAAAAGGGATGGGGACCAGGGGCGAGCAGTACTTC,CASSKKGMGTRGEQYF
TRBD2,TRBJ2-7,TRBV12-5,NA,TGTGCTAGTGGTTTGGTACTCGCGGGGGGATCCTACGAGCAGTACTTC,CASGLVLAGGSYEQYF
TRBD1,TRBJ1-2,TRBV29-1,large,TGCAGCGTGGACTACGGGACAGTGTATGGCTACACCTTC,CSVDYGTVYGYTF
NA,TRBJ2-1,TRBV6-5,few,TGTGCCAGCAGTTACTCGTACGGGGGCTCCTACAATGAGCAGTTCTTC,CASSYSYGGSYNEQFF
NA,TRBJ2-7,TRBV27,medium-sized,TGTGCCAGCAGTTTTACAAGCTCCTACGAGCAGTACTTC,CASSFTSSYEQYF
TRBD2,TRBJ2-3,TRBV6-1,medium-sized,TGTGCCAGCAGTCGGACTAGCGGAGGGTGGGATACGCAGTATTTT,CASSRTSGGWDTQYF
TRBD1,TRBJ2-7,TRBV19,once,TGTGCCAGTCGGGACAGGGGGCGCGAGCAGTACTTC,CASRDRGREQYF
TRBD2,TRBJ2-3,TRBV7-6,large,TGTGCCAGCAGCGAAACGGGGGGTTGGTCAGATACGCAGTATTTT,CASSETGGWSDTQYF
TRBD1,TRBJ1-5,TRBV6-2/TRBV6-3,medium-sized,TGTGCCAGCAGTTACTCCAGGACAGGGGTATCAGTCCTCAATCAGCCCCAGCATTTT,CASSYSRTGVSVLNQPQHF
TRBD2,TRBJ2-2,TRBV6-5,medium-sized,TGTGCCAGCAGTTACTCCCCCTTCGGTGCTAGCGGGAGGTCCGGGGAGCTGTTTTTT,CASSYSPFGASGRSGELFF
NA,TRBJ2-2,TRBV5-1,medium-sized,TGCGCCAGCGCGTCCGGGGGACGGGTCGGGGAGCTGTTTTTT,CASASGGRVGELFF
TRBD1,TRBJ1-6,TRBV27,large,TGTGCCAGCAGAAGGGGACAGGGAGATTCACCCCTCCACTTT,CASRRGQGDSPLHF
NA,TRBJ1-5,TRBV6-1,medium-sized,TGTGCCAGCAGTCCACAGGAGACCCCCAATCAGCCCCAGCATTTT,CASSPQETPNQPQHF
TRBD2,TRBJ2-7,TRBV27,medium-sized,TGTGCCAGCAGTTCCAGGACTAGCGGAGAGGGCGAGCAGTACTTC,CASSSRTSGEGEQYF
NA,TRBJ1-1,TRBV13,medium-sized,TGTGCCAGCAGCTTAGAAGGCGCGGGGGTCGAAGCTTTCTTT,CASSLEGAGVEAFF